This TCR beta chain was profiled in a study of CD8+CD57+ T cells in acquired aplastic anemia. On the study more broadly: Recorded DNA amounts for sorted CD4+ and CD8+ cells had an average of approximately 3 ug. Healthy donors averaged approximately 10 million reads for CD4+ cells.

This clonotype turned up a few times. The antigen is unknown. TCR beta VDJ and CDR3 profiling used genomic DNA as template. Each CDR3 protein gets one entry after TCRdb re-called the reads with MiXCR. The sample lists about 210,000 distinct CDR3 sequences; almost 35% were seen once. Points from the study as a whole: Significance was not reached for CD8+ Simpson's diversity between patients and controls. A set of more than 25 CD8+ CDR3 sequences was shared between patients and controls, and these sequences appeared highly expressed in patients.

CDR1 MNHNS and CDR2 SASEGT come from the germline V gene. Trimming removed 0 bases from V and 10 bases from J, with 6 bases in between. The CDR3 covers 11 residues. The chain joins TRBV6-1 to TRBJ1-1; no definite D call. Sequencing input: sorted CD4+, CD8+, or CD8+CD57+ T cells (not recorded which) from PBMCs. The TCR was taken from a human donor in good health, serving as a control. This CDR3 reads CASSEAIAAFF. In DNA, the CDR3 is TGTGCCAGCAGTGAAGCGATAGCAGCTTTCTTT.